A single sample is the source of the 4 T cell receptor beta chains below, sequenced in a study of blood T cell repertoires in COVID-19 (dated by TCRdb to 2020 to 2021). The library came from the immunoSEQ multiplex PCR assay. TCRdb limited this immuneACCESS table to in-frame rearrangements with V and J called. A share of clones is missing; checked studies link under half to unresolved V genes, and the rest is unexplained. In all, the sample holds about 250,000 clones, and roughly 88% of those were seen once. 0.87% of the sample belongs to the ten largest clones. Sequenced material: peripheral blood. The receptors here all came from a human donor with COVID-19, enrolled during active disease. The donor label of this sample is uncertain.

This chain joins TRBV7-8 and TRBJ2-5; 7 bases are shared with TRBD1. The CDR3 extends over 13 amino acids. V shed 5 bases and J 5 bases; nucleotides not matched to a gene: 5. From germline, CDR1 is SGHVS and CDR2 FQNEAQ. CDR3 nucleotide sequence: TGTGCCAGCAGCCCTCTGACAGGGGAGACCCAGTACTTC. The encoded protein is CASSPLTGETQYF.

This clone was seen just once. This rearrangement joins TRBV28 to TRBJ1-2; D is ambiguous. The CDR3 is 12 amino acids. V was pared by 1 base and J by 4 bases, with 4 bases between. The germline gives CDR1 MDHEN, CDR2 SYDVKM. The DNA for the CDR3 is TGTGCCAGCAGTTTATTCAGCTATGGCTACACCTTC. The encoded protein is CASSLFSYGYTF.

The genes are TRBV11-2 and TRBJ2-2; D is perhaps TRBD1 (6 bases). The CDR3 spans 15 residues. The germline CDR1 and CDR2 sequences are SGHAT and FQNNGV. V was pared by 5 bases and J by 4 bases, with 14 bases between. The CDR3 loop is CASSPPIGGTGELFF. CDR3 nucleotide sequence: TGTGCCAGCAGCCCCCCAATAGGGGGCACCGGGGAGCTGTTTTTT.

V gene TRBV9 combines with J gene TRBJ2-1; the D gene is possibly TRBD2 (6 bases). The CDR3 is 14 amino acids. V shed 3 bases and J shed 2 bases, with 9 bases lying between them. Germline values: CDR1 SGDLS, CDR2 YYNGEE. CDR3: CASSGRATYNEQFF. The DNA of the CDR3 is TGTGCCAGCAGCGGGAGGGCAACCTACAATGAGCAGTTCTTC. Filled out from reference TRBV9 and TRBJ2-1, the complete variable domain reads DSGVTQTPKHLITATGQRVTLRCSPRSGDLSVYWYQQSLDQGLQFLIQYYNGEERAKGNILERFSAQQFPDLHSELNLSSLELGDSALYFCASSGRATYNEQFFGPGTRLTVL.